This T cell receptor (beta chain) was identified during a study of cytomegalovirus exposure and HLA in healthy donors. Assay used: immunoSEQ multiplex PCR; TCRdb lists only in-frame clones, some missing. Found here are about 98,000 clones, roughly nine tenths of them singletons; the top ten hold under 6.5%. The CDR3 totals 13 residues. The V and J ends lost 3 bases and 4 bases respectively, with 7 bases between them. The V gene's germline CDR1 is SGDLS and CDR2 YYNGEE. The TCR was taken from a man aged 18-30 years in good health and CMV-seropositive. The specimen sequenced was PBMCs. The chain is built from TRBV9 and TRBJ2-2; D gene unclear. CDR3 nucleotides: TGTGCCAGCAGCGCAGAATTCACCGGGGAGCTGTTTTTT. It yields the protein CASSAEFTGELFF.